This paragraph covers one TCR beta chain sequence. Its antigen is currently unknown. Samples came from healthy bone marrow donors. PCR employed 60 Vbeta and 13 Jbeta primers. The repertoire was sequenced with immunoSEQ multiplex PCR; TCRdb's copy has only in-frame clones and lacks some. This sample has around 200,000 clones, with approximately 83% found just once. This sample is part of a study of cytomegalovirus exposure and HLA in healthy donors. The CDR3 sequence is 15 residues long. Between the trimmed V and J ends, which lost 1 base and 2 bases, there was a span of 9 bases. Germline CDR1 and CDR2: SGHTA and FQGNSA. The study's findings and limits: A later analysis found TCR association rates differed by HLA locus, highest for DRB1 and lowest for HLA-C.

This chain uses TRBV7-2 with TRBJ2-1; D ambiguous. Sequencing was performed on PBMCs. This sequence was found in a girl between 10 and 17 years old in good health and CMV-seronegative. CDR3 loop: CASSLGDQAYNEQFF. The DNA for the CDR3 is TGTGCCAGCAGCTTAGGAGATCAGGCCTACAATGAGCAGTTCTTC.